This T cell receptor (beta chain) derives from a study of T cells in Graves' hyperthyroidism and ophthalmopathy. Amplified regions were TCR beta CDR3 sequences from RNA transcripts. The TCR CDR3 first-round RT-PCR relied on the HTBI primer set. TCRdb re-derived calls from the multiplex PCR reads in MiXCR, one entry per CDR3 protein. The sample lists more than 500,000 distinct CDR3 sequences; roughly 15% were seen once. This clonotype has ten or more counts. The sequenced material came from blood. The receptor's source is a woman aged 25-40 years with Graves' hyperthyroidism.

CDR3 protein: CASRGTESYEQYF. The CDR3 coding sequence is TGTGCCAGCAGGGGGACGGAGTCCTACGAGCAGTACTTC. The chain links TRBV28 to TRBJ2-7; the D call may be TRBD1 or TRBD2 (5 bases each). The germline V gene has CDR1 MDHEN and CDR2 SYDVKM. The CDR3 is 13 amino acids. V gave up 6 bases and J gave up 1 base, with 10 bases separating them. Variable domain in full (rest from reference TRBV28 and TRBJ2-7): DVKVTQSSRYLVKRTGEKVFLECVQDMDHENMFWYRQDPGLGLRLIYFSYDVKMKEKGDIPEGYSVSREKKERFSLILESASTNQTSMYLCASRGTESYEQYFGPGTRLTVT.